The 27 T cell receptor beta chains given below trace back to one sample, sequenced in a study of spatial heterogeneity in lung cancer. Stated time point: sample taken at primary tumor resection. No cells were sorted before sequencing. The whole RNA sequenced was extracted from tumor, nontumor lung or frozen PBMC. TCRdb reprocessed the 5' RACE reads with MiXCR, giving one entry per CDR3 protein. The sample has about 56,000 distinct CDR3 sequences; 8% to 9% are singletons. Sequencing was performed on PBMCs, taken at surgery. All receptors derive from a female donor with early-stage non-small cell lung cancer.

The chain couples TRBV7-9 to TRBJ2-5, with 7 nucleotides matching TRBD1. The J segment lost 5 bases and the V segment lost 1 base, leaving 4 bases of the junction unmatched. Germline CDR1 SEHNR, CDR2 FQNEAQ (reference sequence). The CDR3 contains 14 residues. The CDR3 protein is CASSLGTGRETQYF. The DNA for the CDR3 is TGTGCCAGCAGCTTAGGGACAGGTCGGGAGACCCAGTACTTC.

The CDR3 reads CASSVGTGADTQYF. CDR3 bases: TGTGCCAGCAGCGTGGGGACAGGGGCAGATACGCAGTATTTT. This sequence joins TRBV9 and TRBJ2-3; 10 nucleotides line up with TRBD1. Trimming took 2 bases from V and 4 from J; bases not matched to a gene: 1. This CDR3 comprises 14 residues. Germline V CDR1 and CDR2: SGDLS, YYNGEE.

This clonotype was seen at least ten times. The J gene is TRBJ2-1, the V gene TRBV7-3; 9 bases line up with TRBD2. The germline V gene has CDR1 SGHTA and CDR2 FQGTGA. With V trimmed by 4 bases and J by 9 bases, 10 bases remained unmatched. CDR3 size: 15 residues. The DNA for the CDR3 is TGTGCCAGCAGCTCTGTAGCGGGAGTAGGGAGTGAGCAGTTCTTC. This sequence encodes CASSSVAGVGSEQFF. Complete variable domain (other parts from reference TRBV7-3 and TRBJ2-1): GAGVSQTPSNKVTEKGKYVELRCDPISGHTALYWYRQSLGQGPEFLIYFQGTGAADDSGLPNDRFFAVRPEGSVSTLKIQRTERGDSAVYLCASSSVAGVGSEQFFGPGTRLTVL.

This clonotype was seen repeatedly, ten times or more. The CDR3 sequence is CASSLRDSGARPDTQYF. Here the CDR3 DNA reads TGCGCCAGCAGCTTGCGGGATAGCGGGGCCAGACCAGATACGCAGTATTTT. The chain has TRBV5-1 and TRBJ2-3, with 8 nucleotides matching TRBD2. Losses at the gene ends were 1 base for V and 4 bases for J; bases not matched to a gene: 11. The CDR3 is 17 residues long. The germline V gene encodes CDR1 SGHRS and CDR2 YFSETQ.

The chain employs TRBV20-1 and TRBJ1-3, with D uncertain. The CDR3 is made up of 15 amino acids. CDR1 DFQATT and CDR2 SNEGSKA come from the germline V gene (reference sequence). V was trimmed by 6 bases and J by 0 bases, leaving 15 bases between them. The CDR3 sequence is CSAGRAEYSGNTIYF. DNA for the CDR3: TGCAGTGCCGGCCGAGCGGAATACTCTGGAAACACCATATATTTT.

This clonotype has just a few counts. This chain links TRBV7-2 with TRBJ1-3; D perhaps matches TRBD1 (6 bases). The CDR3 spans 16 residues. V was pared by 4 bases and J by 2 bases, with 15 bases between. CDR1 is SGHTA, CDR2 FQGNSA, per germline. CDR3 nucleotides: TGTGCCAGCAGCTCCCGGGGGGCTCGGGCTGGAAACACCATATATTTT. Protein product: CASSSRGARAGNTIYF.

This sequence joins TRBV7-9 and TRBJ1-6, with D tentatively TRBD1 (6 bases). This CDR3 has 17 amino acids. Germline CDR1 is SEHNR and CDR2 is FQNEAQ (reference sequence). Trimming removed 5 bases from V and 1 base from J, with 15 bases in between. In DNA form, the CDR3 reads TGTGCCAGCAGCACCCGGAGGGGGGAATCCTATAATTCACCCCTCCACTTT. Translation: CASSTRRGESYNSPLHF.

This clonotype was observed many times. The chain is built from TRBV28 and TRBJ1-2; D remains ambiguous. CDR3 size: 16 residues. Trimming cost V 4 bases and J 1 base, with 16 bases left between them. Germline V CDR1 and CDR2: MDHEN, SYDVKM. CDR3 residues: CASSSAGLDFNYGYTF. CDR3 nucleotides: TGTGCCAGCAGTTCAGCAGGACTAGATTTTAACTATGGCTACACCTTC.

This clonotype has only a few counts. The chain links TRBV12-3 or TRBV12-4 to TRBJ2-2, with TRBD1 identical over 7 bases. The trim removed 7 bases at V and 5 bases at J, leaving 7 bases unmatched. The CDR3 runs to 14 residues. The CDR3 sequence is CASIKGARTGELFF. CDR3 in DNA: TGTGCCAGCATTAAGGGGGCGCGGACCGGGGAGCTGTTTTTT.

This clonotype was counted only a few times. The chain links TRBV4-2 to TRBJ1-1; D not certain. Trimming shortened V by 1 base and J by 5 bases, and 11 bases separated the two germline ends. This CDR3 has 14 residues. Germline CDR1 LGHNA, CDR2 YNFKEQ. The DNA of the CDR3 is TGTGCCAGCAGCCAAGGTGGCAGATCGACTGAAGCTTTCTTT. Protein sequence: CASSQGGRSTEAFF.

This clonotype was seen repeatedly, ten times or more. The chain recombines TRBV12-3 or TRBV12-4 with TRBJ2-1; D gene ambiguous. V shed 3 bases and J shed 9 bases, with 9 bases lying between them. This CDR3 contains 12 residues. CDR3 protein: CASSFPPSEQFF. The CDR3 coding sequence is TGTGCCAGCAGTTTCCCCCCCAGTGAGCAGTTCTTC.

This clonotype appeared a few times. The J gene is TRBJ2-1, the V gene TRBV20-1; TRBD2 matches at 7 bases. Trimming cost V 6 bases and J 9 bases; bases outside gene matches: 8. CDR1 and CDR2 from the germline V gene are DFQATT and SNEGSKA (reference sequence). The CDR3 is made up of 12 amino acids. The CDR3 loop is CSAPTSQGEQFF. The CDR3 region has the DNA TGCAGTGCCCCGACTAGCCAGGGTGAGCAGTTCTTC.

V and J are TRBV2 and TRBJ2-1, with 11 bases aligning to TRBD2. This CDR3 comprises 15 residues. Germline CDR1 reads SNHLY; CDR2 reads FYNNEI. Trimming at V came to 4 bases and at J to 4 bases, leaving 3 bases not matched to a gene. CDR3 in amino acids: CASSVLAGGYNEQFF. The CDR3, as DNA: TGTGCCAGCAGTGTTCTAGCGGGGGGTTACAATGAGCAGTTCTTC.

The CDR3 DNA reads TGTGCCAGCAGGGGGACGACAGGGAGAGGACGTTCCTCGTTCTACGAGCAGTACGTC. It codes for CASRGTTGRGRSSFYEQYV. The genes are TRBV6-2 or TRBV6-3 and TRBJ2-7; TRBD1 matches 7 bases. Germline lookup yields CDR1 MNHEY and CDR2 SVGEGT. The CDR3 covers 19 residues. The V segment lost 6 bases and the J segment 3 bases; nucleotides outside the gene matches: 23.

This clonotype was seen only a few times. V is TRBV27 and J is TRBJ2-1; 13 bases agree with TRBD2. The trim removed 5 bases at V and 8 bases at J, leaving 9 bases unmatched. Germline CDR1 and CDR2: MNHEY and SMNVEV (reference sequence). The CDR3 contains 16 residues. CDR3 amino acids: CASSRRTSGGNDEQFF. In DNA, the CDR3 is TGTGCCAGCAGTCGCCGGACTAGCGGGGGTAACGATGAGCAGTTCTTC.

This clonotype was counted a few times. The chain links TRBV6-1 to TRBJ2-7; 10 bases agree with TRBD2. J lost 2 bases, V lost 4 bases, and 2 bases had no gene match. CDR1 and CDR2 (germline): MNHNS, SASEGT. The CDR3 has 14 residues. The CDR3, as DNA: TGTGCCAGCAGTGGGACTAGCGGAACCTACGAGCAGTACTTC. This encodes CASSGTSGTYEQYF.

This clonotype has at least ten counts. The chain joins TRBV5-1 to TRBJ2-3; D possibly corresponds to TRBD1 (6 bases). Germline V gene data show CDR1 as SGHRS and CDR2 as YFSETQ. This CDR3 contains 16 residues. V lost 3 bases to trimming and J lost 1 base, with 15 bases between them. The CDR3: CASSSGQNSRTDTQYF. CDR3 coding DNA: TGCGCCAGCAGCTCTGGACAGAATAGTCGCACAGATACGCAGTATTTT.

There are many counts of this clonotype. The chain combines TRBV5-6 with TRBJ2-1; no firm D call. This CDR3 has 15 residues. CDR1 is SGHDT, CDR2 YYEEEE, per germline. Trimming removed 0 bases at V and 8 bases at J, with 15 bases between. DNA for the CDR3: TGTGCCAGCAGCTTGGTGTGGCCTCTTGGCGATGAGCAGTTCTTC. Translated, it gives CASSLVWPLGDEQFF.

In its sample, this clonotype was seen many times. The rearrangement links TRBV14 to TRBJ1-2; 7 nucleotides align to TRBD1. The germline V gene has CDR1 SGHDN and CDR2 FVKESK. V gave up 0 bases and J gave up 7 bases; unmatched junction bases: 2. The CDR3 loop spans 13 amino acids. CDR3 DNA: TGTGCCAGCAGCCAAGAGTACAGGGGTGGCTACACCTTC. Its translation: CASSQEYRGGYTF.

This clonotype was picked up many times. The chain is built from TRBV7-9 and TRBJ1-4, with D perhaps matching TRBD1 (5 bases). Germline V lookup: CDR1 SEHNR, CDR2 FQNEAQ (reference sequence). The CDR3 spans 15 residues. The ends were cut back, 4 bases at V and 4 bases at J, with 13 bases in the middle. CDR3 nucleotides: TGTGCCAGCAGCTCCTCCGGGGCGGGTAATGAAAAACTGTTTTTT. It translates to CASSSSGAGNEKLFF.

The CDR3 spells CASSLISGVNEQFF. The DNA for the CDR3 is TGTGCCAGCAGCTTAATCTCAGGGGTGAATGAGCAGTTCTTC. J is TRBJ2-1 and V is TRBV5-6; D perhaps matches TRBD1 (6 bases). The germline V gene has CDR1 SGHDT and CDR2 YYEEEE. The CDR3 is made up of 14 amino acids. V was clipped by 2 bases and J by 7 bases, with 13 bases between them.

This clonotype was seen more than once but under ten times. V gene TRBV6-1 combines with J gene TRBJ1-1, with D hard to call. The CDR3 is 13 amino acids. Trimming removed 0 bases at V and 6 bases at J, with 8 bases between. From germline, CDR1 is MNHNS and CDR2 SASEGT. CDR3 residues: CASSEASRPEAFF. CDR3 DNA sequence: TGTGCCAGCAGTGAAGCAAGCAGGCCTGAAGCTTTCTTT.

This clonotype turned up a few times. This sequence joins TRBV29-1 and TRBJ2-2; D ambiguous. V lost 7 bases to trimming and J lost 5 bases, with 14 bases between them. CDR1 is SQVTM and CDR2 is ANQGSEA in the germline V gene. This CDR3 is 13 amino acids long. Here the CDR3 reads CSARPSTTGELFF. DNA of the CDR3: TGCAGCGCCCGACCCTCTACGACCGGGGAGCTGTTTTTT.

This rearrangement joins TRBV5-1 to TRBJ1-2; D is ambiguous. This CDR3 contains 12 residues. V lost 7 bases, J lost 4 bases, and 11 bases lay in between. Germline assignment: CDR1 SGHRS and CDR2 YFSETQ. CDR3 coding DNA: TGCGCCAGCCACCACACGGGCTATGGCTACACCTTC. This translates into CASHHTGYGYTF.

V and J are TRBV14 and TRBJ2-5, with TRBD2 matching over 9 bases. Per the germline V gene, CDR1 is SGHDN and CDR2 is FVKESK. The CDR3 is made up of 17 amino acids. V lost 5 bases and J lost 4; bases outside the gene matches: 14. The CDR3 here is CASSRLAGGPEGETQYF. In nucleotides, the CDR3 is TGTGCCAGCAGCAGACTTGCGGGGGGGCCGGAAGGAGAGACCCAGTACTTC. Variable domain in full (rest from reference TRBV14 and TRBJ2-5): EAGVTQFPSHSVIEKGQTVTLRCDPISGHDNLYWYRRVMGKEIKFLLHFVKESKQDESGMPNNRFLAERTGGTYSTLKVQPAELEDSGVYFCASSRLAGGPEGETQYFGPGTRLLVL.

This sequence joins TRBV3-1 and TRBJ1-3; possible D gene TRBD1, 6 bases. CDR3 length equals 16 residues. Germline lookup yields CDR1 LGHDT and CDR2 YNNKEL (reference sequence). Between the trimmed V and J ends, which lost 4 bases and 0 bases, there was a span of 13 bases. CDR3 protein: CASSPLRGRSGNTIYF. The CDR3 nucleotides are TGTGCCAGCAGCCCCCTCAGGGGCCGCTCTGGAAACACCATATATTTT.

The CDR3 DNA is TGCGCCAGCGGACCCAATGGGCATTGGACTGAAGCTTTCTTT. Protein sequence: CASGPNGHWTEAFF. The chain combines TRBV5-1 with TRBJ1-1; D not resolved. The CDR3 is 14 residues long. Germline lookup yields CDR1 SGHRS and CDR2 YFSETQ. Trimming pared 7 bases from V and 5 bases from J, leaving 18 bases between.